This passage covers 14 T cell receptor beta chains from one sample sequenced in a study of cytomegalovirus exposure and HLA in healthy donors (dated by TCRdb to 2016 to 2017). Library preparation was by the immunoSEQ multiplex PCR assay. A mixture of 60 forward primers for TCR Vbeta segments and 13 reverse primers for TCR Jbeta segments was used in the multiplex PCR. TCRdb took over this immuneACCESS table, retaining in-frame rearrangements with V and J assigned. Such tables are incomplete; in checked studies, under half of the missing clones stem from an unresolved V gene, and the remainder is unexplained. The sample table holds 150,000 to 200,000 clones, of which approximately 80% were seen once. 4.8% of the sample is held by the ten biggest clonotypes. The sequenced sample was PBMCs. These TCRs come from a man between 18 and 35 years old in good health and CMV-seronegative.

The CDR3 DNA reads TGTGCCAGCAGCCACGGACAGGAGGCTTTCTTT. It encodes CASSHGQEAFF. The chain carries TRBV14 and TRBJ1-1; TRBD1 matches at 7 bases. Germline assignment: CDR1 SGHDN and CDR2 FVKESK. This CDR3 has 11 amino acids. The J segment lost 11 bases and the V segment lost 3 bases, leaving 3 bases of the junction unmatched.

On this clone: The same CDR3 can be traced to other DNA sequences in this sample. V is TRBV27 and J is TRBJ1-1; TRBD1 is a possible D gene (6 bases). Trimming left V 6 bases short and J 1 base short, with 9 bases between. The CDR3 contains 13 residues. CDR1 is MNHEY, CDR2 SMNVEV, per germline (reference sequence). CDR3 region: CASSLQGNTEAFF. The CDR3 DNA follows: TGTGCCAGCAGCCTACAGGGGAACACTGAAGCTTTCTTT.

This clone was seen once. The chain couples TRBV27 to TRBJ1-2, with 9 bases identical to TRBD1. Germline assignment: CDR1 MNHEY and CDR2 SMNVEV (reference sequence). Trimming cost V 5 bases and J 8 bases; bases outside gene matches: 9. CDR3 length: 14 residues. CDR3 DNA: TGTGCCAGCAGTACACGGGACAGGGTGGGAGGCTACACCTTC. Translated: CASSTRDRVGGYTF.

This sequence joins TRBV9 and TRBJ2-7; TRBD2 might be the D (5 bases). The CDR3 is 16 residues long. The ends were cut back, 4 bases at V and 5 bases at J, with 22 bases in the middle. From germline, CDR1 is SGDLS and CDR2 YYNGEE. The CDR3 DNA sequence: TGTGCCAGCAGCTTTCTTCCGGACTCAAGAGTACACGAGCAGTACTTC. Translation: CASSFLPDSRVHEQYF.

V and J are TRBV6-4 and TRBJ2-3, with 12 nucleotides matching TRBD2. The CDR3 loop spans 15 amino acids. CDR1 MRHNA and CDR2 SNTAGT come from the germline V gene. The junction had 2 bases not matched to a gene; V was cut back by 3 bases and J by 4 bases. Written as DNA, the CDR3 is TGTGCCAGCAGTGAAACTAGCGGGGGGTCAGATACGCAGTATTTT. Translating gives CASSETSGGSDTQYF.

This clone was detected only a few times. The rearrangement joins TRBV5-8 to TRBJ2-7, with a tentative D call TRBD2 (5 bases). V was trimmed by 1 base and J by 3 bases, leaving 11 bases between them. The length of the CDR3 is 14 residues. Germline V gene sequence: CDR1 SGHTS, CDR2 YDEGEE. The CDR3 coding sequence is TGTGCCAGCAGCTTGACTAGTCCCTTCTACGAGCAGTACTTC. Translation gives CASSLTSPFYEQYF.

The CDR3 sequence: CASSQAGPGTSSSNEQFF. CDR3 DNA sequence: TGCGCCAGCAGCCAAGCGGGTCCCGGGACTAGTTCAAGCAATGAGCAGTTCTTC. This chain uses TRBV4-1 with TRBJ2-1; the match to TRBD2 covers 8 bases. V trimming: 1 base; J trimming: 6 bases; junction bases outside the gene matches: 14. CDR1 is MGHRA and CDR2 is YSYEKL in the germline V gene. The CDR3 covers 18 residues.

The rearrangement uses TRBV28 and TRBJ1-2, with 8 bases matching TRBD1. There are 12 residues in the CDR3. V lost 10 bases, J lost 8 bases, and 9 bases stayed unmatched. The germline gives CDR1 MDHEN, CDR2 SYDVKM. The CDR3 region is CATRTGSSGYTF. CDR3 nucleotides: TGTGCCACCCGGACAGGGTCGAGCGGCTACACCTTC.

This chain uses TRBV27 with TRBJ2-7; 10 bases fit TRBD1. CDR3 length: 14 amino acids. From germline, CDR1 is MNHEY and CDR2 SMNVEV (reference sequence). V dropped 4 bases and J dropped 5; count of bases not matched to a gene: 5. CDR3 sequence (DNA): TGTGCCAGCAGTTCGGGACAGGGGTCGGACGAGCAGTACTTC. This codes for CASSSGQGSDEQYF.

This rearrangement joins TRBV7-9 to TRBJ1-5, with D possibly being TRBD1 (5 bases). The CDR3 covers 13 residues. Germline V lookup: CDR1 SEHNR, CDR2 FQNEAQ (reference sequence). Trimming stripped 6 bases from V and 6 bases from J, with 12 bases between. This chain's CDR3 is CASSGQGGQPQHF. DNA of the CDR3: TGTGCCAGCAGTGGGCAGGGCGGTCAGCCCCAGCATTTT.

V is TRBV18 and J is TRBJ1-2, with a tentative D call TRBD1 (6 bases). Germline CDR1 is KGHSH and CDR2 is LQKENI. The CDR3 spans 14 residues. V dropped 4 bases and J dropped 0 bases, with 9 bases sitting between them. CDR3: CASSQNRANYGYTF. CDR3 coding DNA: TGTGCCAGCTCACAGAACAGGGCTAACTATGGCTACACCTTC. The whole variable domain, filled in from reference TRBV18 and TRBJ1-2, reads NAGVMQNPRHLVRRRGQEARLRCSPMKGHSHVYWYRQLPEEGLKFMVYLQKENIIDESGMPKERFSAEFPKEGPSILRIQQVVRGDSAAYFCASSQNRANYGYTFGSGTRLTVV.

This clone was counted only a few times. This rearrangement joins TRBV6-6 to TRBJ1-1, with a weak D call TRBD1 (6 bases). Trimming shortened V by 5 bases and J by 0 bases, and 13 bases separated the two germline ends. This CDR3 spans 15 amino acids. Per the germline V gene, CDR1 is MNHNY and CDR2 is SVGAGI (reference sequence). This CDR3 is CASSSRGPLNTEAFF. The CDR3, as DNA: TGTGCCAGCAGTAGCAGGGGACCTCTGAACACTGAAGCTTTCTTT.

This clone was counted between two and nine times. The V call is TRBV4-1, the J call TRBJ2-7, with D tentatively TRBD2 (6 bases). In germline, CDR1 is MGHRA, CDR2 YSYEKL. The CDR3 is 15 residues long. With 0 bases removed from V and 3 bases from J, the gap between germline ends came to 12 bases. CDR3 amino acids: CASSQDSRELYEQYF. The CDR3, as DNA: TGCGCCAGCAGCCAAGATTCCCGGGAGCTCTACGAGCAGTACTTC.

This clone has a single count. V and J are TRBV2 and TRBJ1-2; the match to TRBD1 covers 7 bases. This CDR3 is built from 13 residues. With V trimmed by 6 bases and J by 4 bases, 5 bases remained unmatched. From germline, CDR1 is SNHLY and CDR2 FYNNEI. The DNA for the CDR3 is TGTGCCAGCAGAGGGACAGCCTTCTATGGCTACACCTTC. It yields the protein CASRGTAFYGYTF. Full variable domain (outside the CDR3, taken from reference TRBV2 and TRBJ1-2): EPEVTQTPSHQVTQMGQEVILRCVPISNHLYFYWYRQILGQKVEFLVSFYNNEISEKSEIFDDQFSVERPDGSNFTLKIRSTKLEDSAMYFCASRGTAFYGYTFGSGTRLTVV.